The T cell receptor beta chain described here comes from a study of blood T cell repertoires in COVID-19. The CDR3 consists of 14 residues. Germline V gene sequence: CDR1 WSHSY, CDR2 SAAADI. V dropped 0 bases and J dropped 9 bases, with 12 bases sitting between them. Assay: immunoSEQ multiplex PCR; the TCRdb copy retains only in-frame clones and omits some. The sample consists of about 210,000 clones, about four fifths of them appearing once. Sequencing was performed on peripheral blood. This sequence was found in a woman in her fifties or sixties with COVID-19, enrolled during active disease. The chain recombines TRBV10-2 with TRBJ1-5; D is uncertain. The CDR3 protein is CASSESVPVGPQHF. The CDR3 DNA reads as TGCGCCAGCAGTGAGTCAGTGCCGGTCGGGCCCCAGCATTTT.